The clone carrying this T cell receptor (beta chain) was detected many times. Antigen specificity is unknown. This sample is part of a study of T cells in Graves' hyperthyroidism and ophthalmopathy. Overall study findings and caveats: The model identified upcoming ophthalmopathy a median roughly 6.5 months ahead of onset. The majority of expanded thyroid clonotypes above 0.001 also appeared in blood.

The CDR3 is made up of 15 amino acids. Germline V gene sequence: CDR1 SGHTA, CDR2 FQGNSA. Trimming cost V 1 base and J 3 bases, with 12 bases left between them. Amplification of TCR beta CDR3 regions used RNA as the template. HTBI primers drove first-round RT-PCR of the TCR CDR3. A single record per CDR3 protein comes from TCRdb applying MiXCR to the multiplex PCR reads. The data hold some 360,000 distinct CDR3 sequences, with about a sixth observed a single time. Material for sequencing was blood. This TCR came from a woman aged 40 to 49 with Graves' ophthalmopathy. The genes are TRBV7-2 and TRBJ2-5; possible D gene TRBD1, 7 bases. CDR3: CASSLEARGEETQYF. DNA for the CDR3: TGTGCCAGCAGCTTAGAAGCCAGGGGGGAAGAGACCCAGTACTTC.